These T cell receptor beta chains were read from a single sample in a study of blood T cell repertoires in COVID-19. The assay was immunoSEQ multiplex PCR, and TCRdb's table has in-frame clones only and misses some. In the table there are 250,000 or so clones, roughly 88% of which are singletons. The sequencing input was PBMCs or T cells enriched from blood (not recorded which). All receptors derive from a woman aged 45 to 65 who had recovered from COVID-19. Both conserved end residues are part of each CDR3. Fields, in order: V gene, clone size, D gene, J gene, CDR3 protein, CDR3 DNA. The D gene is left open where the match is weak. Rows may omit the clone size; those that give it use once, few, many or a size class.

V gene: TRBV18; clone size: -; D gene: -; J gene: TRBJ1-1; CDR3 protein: CASSPDGTEAFF; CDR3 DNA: TGTGCCAGCTCACCTGACGGGACTGAAGCTTTCTTT
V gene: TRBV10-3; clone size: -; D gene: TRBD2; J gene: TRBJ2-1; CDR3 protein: CAISDPPSGGTYNEQFF; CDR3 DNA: TGTGCCATCAGTGATCCACCTAGCGGGGGCACCTACAATGAGCAGTTCTTC
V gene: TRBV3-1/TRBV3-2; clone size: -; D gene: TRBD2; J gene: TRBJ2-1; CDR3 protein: CASSQDRGLMKFF; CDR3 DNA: TGTGCCAGCAGCCAAGATCGGGGACTAATGAAGTTCTTC
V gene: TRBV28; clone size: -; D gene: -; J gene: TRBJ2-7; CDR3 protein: CASTSVSYEQYF; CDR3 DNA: TGTGCCAGCACGAGCGTCTCCTACGAGCAGTACTTC
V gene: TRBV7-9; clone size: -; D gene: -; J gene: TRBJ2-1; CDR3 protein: CASSLVQPSGYSSYNEQFF; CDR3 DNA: TGTGCCAGCAGCTTAGTTCAACCGTCAGGCTACAGCTCCTACAATGAGCAGTTCTTC
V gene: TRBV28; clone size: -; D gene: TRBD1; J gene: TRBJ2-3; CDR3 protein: CASSSPDRGSTDTQYF; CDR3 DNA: TGTGCCAGCAGTTCACCCGACAGGGGAAGCACAGATACGCAGTATTTT
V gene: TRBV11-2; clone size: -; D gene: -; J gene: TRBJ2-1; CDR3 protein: CASSLVRGNEQFF; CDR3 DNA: TGTGCCAGCAGCTTGGTCCGGGGCAATGAGCAGTTCTTC
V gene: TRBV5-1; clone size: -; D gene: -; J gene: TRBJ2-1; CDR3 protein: CASSLQGGYNEQFF; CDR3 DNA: TGCGCCAGCAGCTTGCAGGGTGGATACAATGAGCAGTTCTTC
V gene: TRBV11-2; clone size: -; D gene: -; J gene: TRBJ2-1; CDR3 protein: CASSSRTDYNEQFF; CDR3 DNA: TGTGCCAGCAGCTCAAGGACAGACTACAATGAGCAGTTCTTC
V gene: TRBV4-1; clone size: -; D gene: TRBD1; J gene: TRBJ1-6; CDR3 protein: CASSHGTGIYNSPLHF; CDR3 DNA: TGCGCCAGCAGCCACGGGACAGGGATCTATAATTCACCCCTCCACTTT
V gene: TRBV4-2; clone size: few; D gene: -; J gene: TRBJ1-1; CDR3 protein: CASSQEKRPGLNTEAFF; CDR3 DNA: TGTGCCAGCAGCCAAGAAAAGAGGCCTGGCTTGAACACTGAAGCTTTCTTT
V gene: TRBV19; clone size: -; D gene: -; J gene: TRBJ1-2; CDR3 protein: CASSKGVGYGYTF; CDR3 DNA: TGTGCCAGTAGTAAAGGGGTTGGATATGGCTACACCTTC
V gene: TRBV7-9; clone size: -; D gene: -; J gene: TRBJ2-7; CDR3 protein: CASSSGRSNEQYF; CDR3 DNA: TGTGCCAGCAGCTCCGGTCGTTCCAACGAGCAGTACTTC
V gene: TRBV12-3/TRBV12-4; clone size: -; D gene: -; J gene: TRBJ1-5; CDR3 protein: CASSFIGNQPQHF; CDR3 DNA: TGTGCCAGCAGTTTCATTGGCAATCAGCCCCAGCATTTT
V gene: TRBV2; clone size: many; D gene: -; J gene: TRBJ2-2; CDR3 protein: CASSERDTSENTGELFF; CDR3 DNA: TGTGCCAGCAGTGAAAGGGACACATCCGAAAACACCGGGGAGCTGTTTTTT
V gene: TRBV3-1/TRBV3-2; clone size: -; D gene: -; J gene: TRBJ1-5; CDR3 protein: CASSPSQGNNQPQHF; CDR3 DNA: TGTGCCAGCAGCCCATCTCAGGGGAACAATCAGCCCCAGCATTTT
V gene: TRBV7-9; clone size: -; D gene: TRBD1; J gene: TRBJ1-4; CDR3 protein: CASGTGATGELFF; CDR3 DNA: TGTGCCAGCGGGACAGGGGCAACAGGGGAACTGTTTTTT
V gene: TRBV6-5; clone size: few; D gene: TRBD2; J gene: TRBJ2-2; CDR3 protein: CASRVSGSGTGELFF; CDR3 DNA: TGTGCCAGCAGAGTTAGCGGGAGCGGCACCGGGGAGCTGTTTTTT
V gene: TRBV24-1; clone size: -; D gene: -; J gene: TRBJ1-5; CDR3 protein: CATSDSYTTSNQPQHF; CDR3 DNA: TGTGCCACCAGTGATTCGTACACCACTAGCAATCAGCCCCAGCATTTT
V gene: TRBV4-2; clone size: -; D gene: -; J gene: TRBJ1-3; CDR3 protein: CASSQGRTADSGNTIYF; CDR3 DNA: TGTGCCAGCAGCCAAGGAAGGACAGCTGACTCTGGAAACACCATATATTTT
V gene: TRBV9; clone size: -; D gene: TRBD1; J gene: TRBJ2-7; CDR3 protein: CASSPWDRHYEQYF; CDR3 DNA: TGTGCCAGCAGCCCCTGGGACAGACACTACGAGCAGTACTTC
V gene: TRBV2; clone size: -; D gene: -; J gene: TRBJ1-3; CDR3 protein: CASSGTPGNTIYF; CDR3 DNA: TGTGCCAGCAGTGGGACACCTGGAAACACCATATATTTT
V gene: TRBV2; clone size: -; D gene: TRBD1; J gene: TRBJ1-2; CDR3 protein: CASSETGDYGYTF; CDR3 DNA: TGTGCCAGCAGTGAGACAGGGGACTATGGCTACACCTTC
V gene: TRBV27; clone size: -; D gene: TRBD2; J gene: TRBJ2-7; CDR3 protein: CASSLAGGGYEQYF; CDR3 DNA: TGTGCCAGCAGTCTAGCGGGAGGGGGCTACGAGCAGTACTTC
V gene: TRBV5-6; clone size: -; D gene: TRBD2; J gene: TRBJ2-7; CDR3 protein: CASSHSGRANEQYF; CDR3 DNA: TGTGCCAGCAGCCATAGCGGGAGGGCCAACGAGCAGTACTTC
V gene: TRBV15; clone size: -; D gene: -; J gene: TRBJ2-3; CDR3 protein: CATSRDGTDTQYF; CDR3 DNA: TGTGCCACCAGCAGAGACGGGACAGATACGCAGTATTTT
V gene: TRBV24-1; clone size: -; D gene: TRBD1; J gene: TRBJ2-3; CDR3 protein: CATSDSGPRGPDTQYF; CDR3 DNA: TGTGCCACCAGTGATTCGGGGCCAAGGGGGCCAGATACGCAGTATTTT
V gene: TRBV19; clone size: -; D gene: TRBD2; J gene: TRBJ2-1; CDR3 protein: CASTSWGLAGGHEQFF; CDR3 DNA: TGTGCCAGCACATCGTGGGGACTAGCGGGAGGTCATGAGCAGTTCTTC
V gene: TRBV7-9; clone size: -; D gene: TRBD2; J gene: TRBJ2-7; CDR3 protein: CASSRGRGLAGGPSYEQYF; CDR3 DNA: TGTGCCAGCAGTCGCGGCCGAGGACTAGCGGGAGGGCCCTCCTACGAGCAGTACTTC
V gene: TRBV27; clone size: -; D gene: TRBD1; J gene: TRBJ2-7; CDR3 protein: CASSLSRGGNYEQYF; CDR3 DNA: TGTGCCAGCAGTTTATCGAGAGGGGGCAACTACGAGCAGTACTTC
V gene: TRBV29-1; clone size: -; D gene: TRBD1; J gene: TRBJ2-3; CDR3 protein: CSVEGQGGTDTQYF; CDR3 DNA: TGCAGCGTTGAAGGACAGGGAGGCACAGATACGCAGTATTTT
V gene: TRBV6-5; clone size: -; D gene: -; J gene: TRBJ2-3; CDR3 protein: CASSYGPSSTDTQYF; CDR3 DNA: TGTGCCAGCAGTTACGGGCCGTCTAGCACAGATACGCAGTATTTT
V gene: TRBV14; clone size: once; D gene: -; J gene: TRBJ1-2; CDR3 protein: CASSQDIGYGYTF; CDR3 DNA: TGTGCCAGCAGCCAAGATATCGGGTATGGCTACACCTTC
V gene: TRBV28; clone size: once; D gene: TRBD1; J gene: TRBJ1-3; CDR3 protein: CASSGTGEGGNTIYF; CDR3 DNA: TGTGCCAGCAGTGGGACAGGGGAAGGGGGAAACACCATATATTTT
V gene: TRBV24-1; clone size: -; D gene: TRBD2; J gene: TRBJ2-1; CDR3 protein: CATSDPTSGNYNEQFF; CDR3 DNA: TGTGCCACCAGTGACCCGACTAGCGGGAACTACAATGAGCAGTTCTTC
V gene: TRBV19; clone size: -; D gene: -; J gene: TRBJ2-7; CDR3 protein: CASSPTPRQTVSSYEQYF; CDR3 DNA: TGTGCCAGTAGTCCGACCCCACGGCAGACAGTAAGCTCCTACGAGCAGTACTTC
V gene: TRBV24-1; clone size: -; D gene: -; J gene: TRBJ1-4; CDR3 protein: CATWDTTTNEKLFF; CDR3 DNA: TGTGCCACCTGGGACACCACAACTAATGAAAAACTGTTTTTT
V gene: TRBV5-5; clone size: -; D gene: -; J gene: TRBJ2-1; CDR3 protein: CASLRQRGSNEQFF; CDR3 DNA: TGTGCCAGCCTTCGACAGAGAGGTAGCAATGAGCAGTTCTTC
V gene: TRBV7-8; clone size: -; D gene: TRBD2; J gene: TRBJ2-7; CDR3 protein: CASSLETSGNYEQYF; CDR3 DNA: TGTGCCAGCAGCTTAGAGACTAGCGGGAATTACGAGCAGTACTTC
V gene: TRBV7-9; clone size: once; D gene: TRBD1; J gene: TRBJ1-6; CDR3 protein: CASSLETGNSPLHF; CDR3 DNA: TGTGCCAGCAGCTTAGAGACAGGGAACTCACCCCTCCACTTT
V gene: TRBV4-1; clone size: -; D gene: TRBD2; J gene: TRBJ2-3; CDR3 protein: CASSQAGTITDTQYF; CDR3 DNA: TGCGCCAGCAGCCAAGCCGGGACTATCACAGATACGCAGTATTTT
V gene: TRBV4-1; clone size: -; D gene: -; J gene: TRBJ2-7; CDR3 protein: CASSQHPGVVNEQYF; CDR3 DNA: TGCGCCAGCAGCCAACATCCGGGGGTGGTGAACGAGCAGTACTTC
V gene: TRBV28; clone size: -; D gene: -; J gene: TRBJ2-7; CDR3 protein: CASSLLEGEYEQYF; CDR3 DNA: TGTGCCAGCAGTTTATTGGAGGGCGAGTACGAGCAGTACTTC
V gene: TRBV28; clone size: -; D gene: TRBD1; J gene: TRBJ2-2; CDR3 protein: CASTTGTGNTGELFF; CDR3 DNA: TGTGCCAGCACAACGGGGACAGGGAACACCGGGGAGCTGTTTTTT
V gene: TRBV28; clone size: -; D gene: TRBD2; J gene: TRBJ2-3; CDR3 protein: CASSSDGTSGAADTQYF; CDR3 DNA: TGTGCCAGCAGTTCCGACGGGACTAGCGGGGCGGCAGATACGCAGTATTTT
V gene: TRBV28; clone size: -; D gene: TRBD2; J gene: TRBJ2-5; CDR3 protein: CASRPSGETQYF; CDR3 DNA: TGTGCCAGCAGGCCTAGCGGAGAGACCCAGTACTTC
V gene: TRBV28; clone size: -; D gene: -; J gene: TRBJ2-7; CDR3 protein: CASSPSELRQYF; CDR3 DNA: TGTGCCAGCAGTCCCTCGGAGCTGAGACAGTACTTC
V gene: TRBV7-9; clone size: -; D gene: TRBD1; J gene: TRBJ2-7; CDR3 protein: CASSFPDRNHEQYF; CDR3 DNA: TGTGCCAGCAGCTTCCCGGACAGGAATCACGAGCAGTACTTC
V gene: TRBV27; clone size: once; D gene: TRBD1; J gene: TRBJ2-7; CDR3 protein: CASSWDRLSYEQYF; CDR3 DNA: TGTGCCAGCAGCTGGGACAGGTTATCCTACGAGCAGTACTTC
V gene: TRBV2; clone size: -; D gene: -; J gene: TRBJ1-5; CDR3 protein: CASMWTDNQPQHF; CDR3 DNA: TGTGCCAGCATGTGGACAGATAATCAGCCCCAGCATTTT
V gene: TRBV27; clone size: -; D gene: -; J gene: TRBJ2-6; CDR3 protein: CASKRGDAGANVLTF; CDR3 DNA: TGTGCCAGCAAAAGGGGCGACGCGGGGGCCAACGTCCTGACTTTC
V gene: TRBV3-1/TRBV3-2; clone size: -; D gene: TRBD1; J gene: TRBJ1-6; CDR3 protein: CASSQGGQEYSYNSPLHF; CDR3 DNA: TGTGCCAGCAGCCAAGGTGGACAGGAGTACTCCTATAATTCACCCCTCCACTTT
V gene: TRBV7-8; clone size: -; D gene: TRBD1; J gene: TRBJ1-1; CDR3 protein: CASSYSTGVTEAFF; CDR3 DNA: TGTGCCAGCAGCTACTCGACAGGGGTGACTGAAGCTTTCTTT